This is a list of T cell receptor beta chains from one sample in a study of regulatory T cells in long-lasting Graves disease. TCRdb re-called the multiplex PCR reads through MiXCR, storing one row per CDR3 protein. The repertoire holds some 330,000 distinct CDR3 sequences, with roughly 25% as singletons. The material was peripheral blood mononuclear cells (PBMCs), obtained when the disease was refractory, from a patient treated with antithyroid drugs. These receptors were obtained from a woman aged 40 to 50 with Graves disease. Each CDR3 is given with its conserved first and last residue. The D gene is left open where the match is weak. A clone size is listed for some rows: how often the clone was seen (once, few, many), or a class if it is expanded.

d_gene	abundance	v_gene	j_gene	CDR3nt	CDR3aa
TRBD2	many	TRBV11-2	TRBJ2-7	TGTGCCAGCAGCTTCGGGACTAGCGGCCCCGAGCAGTACTTC	CASSFGTSGPEQYF
NA	few	TRBV19	TRBJ1-1	TGTGCCAGGAGGCTACCTTTGGCCATGAACACTGAAGCTTTCTTT	CARRLPLAMNTEAFF
TRBD1	many	TRBV28	TRBJ1-6	TGTGCCAGCAGTTTCAGCGACAGGGTAAATTCACCCCTCCACTTT	CASSFSDRVNSPLHF
NA	many	TRBV11-2	TRBJ2-1	TGTGCCAGCAGCCACCAACCTGAGCAGTTCTTC	CASSHQPEQFF
NA	few	TRBV7-9	TRBJ1-3	TGTGCCACAACCCGGTTCTCTGGAAACACCATATATTTT	CATTRFSGNTIYF
TRBD1	many	TRBV12-3/TRBV12-4	TRBJ1-6	TGTGCCAGCAGTTCCAGGGGGACAGTGAATAATTCACCCCTCCACTTT	CASSSRGTVNNSPLHF
TRBD1	many	TRBV7-2	TRBJ1-1	TGTGCCAGCAGCGCGTGGGGACAGGGGAACACTGAAGCTTTCTTT	CASSAWGQGNTEAFF
TRBD2	NA	TRBV10-3	TRBJ2-3	TGTGCCACAAGGACTAGCGGAGTAGTGTACGAGCCGCAGTATTTT	CATRTSGVVYEPQYF
NA	NA	TRBV27	TRBJ2-6	TGTGCCAGCAGCAACAAAATCCCATTACAGGGCTCTGGGGCCAACGTCCTGACTTTC	CASSNKIPLQGSGANVLTF
TRBD2	NA	TRBV9	TRBJ2-2	TGTGCCAGCAGCGCCAGACTAGCGGGAGCAGGCGGGGAGCTGTTTTTT	CASSARLAGAGGELFF
NA	many	TRBV25-1	TRBJ2-5	TGTGCCAGCAGTGAAAGGTACAGGGAGCCCCAAGAGACCCAGTACTTC	CASSERYREPQETQYF
NA	few	TRBV6-9	TRBJ1-2	TGTGCCGGCAGTTACGGTCCAGGGGATAGCTATGGCTACACCTTC	CAGSYGPGDSYGYTF
TRBD2	many	TRBV6-1	TRBJ2-7	TGTGCCAGCAGCATCGGACTAGCGGGGTACGAGCAGTACTTC	CASSIGLAGYEQYF
NA	few	TRBV5-1	TRBJ1-1	TGCGCCAGCAGCTTGGGTGCCGGTTCAAGTTACACTGAAGCTTTCTTT	CASSLGAGSSYTEAFF
TRBD1	NA	TRBV12-3/TRBV12-4	TRBJ1-2	TGTGCCAGCAGTTTTGGGGACAGCTCTCTCGGCTACACCTTC	CASSFGDSSLGYTF
NA	NA	TRBV5-1	TRBJ1-2	TGCGCCAGCGCCTTCGGGATAAACTATGGCTACACCTTC	CASAFGINYGYTF
TRBD1	few	TRBV12-3/TRBV12-4	TRBJ2-7	TGTGCCAGCAGGTTCGGACAGGGGAGTTACGAGCAGTACTTC	CASRFGQGSYEQYF
TRBD2	few	TRBV27	TRBJ2-1	TGTGCCAGCAGTTTCTCGTCCTTAGGACTAGCGGGAAGATCCTACAATGAGCAGTTCTTC	CASSFSSLGLAGRSYNEQFF
NA	NA	TRBV20-1	TRBJ2-6	TGCAGTGCAAGTAGATCTGGGGCCAACGTCCTGACTTTC	CSASRSGANVLTF
NA	many	TRBV7-9	TRBJ1-1	TGTGCCAGCAGCTTACAGGGTCTGAACACTGAAGCTTTCTTT	CASSLQGLNTEAFF
TRBD1	NA	TRBV7-9	TRBJ2-7	TGTGCCAGCAGCCGGGGACAGGGGGCCCCCTACGAGCAGTACTTC	CASSRGQGAPYEQYF
NA	NA	TRBV3-1	TRBJ2-6	TGTGCCAGCAGCCAACAGATAAGCTCTGGGGCCAACGTCCTGACTTTC	CASSQQISSGANVLTF
NA	NA	TRBV10-3	TRBJ2-7	TGTGCCATCAGTTACCTTGACAACTACGAGCAGTACTTC	CAISYLDNYEQYF
TRBD1	many	TRBV28	TRBJ1-5	TGTGCCAGCATCCCTCGGGGACAGTTATATAGCAATCAGCCCCAGCATTTT	CASIPRGQLYSNQPQHF
NA	many	TRBV12-3/TRBV12-4	TRBJ2-2	TGTGCCAGCAGTTTAGGCACAGGGATCGGGGAGCTGTTTTTT	CASSLGTGIGELFF